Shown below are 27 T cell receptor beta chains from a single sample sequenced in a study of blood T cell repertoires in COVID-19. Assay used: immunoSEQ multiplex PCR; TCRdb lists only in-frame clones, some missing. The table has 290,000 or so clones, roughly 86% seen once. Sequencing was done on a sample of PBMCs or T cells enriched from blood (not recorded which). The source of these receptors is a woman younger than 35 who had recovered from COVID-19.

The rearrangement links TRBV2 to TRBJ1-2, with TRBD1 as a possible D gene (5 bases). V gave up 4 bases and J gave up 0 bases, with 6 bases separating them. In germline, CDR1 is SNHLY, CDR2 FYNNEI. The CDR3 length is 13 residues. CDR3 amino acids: CASSVTANYGYTF. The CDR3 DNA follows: TGTGCCAGCAGTGTGACAGCTAACTATGGCTACACCTTC.

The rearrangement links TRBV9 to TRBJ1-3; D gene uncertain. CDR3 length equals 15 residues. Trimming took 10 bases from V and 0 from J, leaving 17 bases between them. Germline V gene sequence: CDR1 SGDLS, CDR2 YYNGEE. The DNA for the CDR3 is TGTGCCGGGCGGGTCAACAGAAACTCTGGAAACACCATATATTTT. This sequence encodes CAGRVNRNSGNTIYF.

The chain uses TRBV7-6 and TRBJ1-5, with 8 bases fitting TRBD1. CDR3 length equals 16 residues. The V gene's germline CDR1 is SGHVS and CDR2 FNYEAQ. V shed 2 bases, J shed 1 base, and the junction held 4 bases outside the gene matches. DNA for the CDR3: TGTGCCAGCAGCTTAAGTACAGGGGGAAGCAATCAGCCCCAGCATTTT. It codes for CASSLSTGGSNQPQHF.

The CDR3 region has the DNA TGTGCCAGTAGTACACAGGGACACACTGAAGCTTTCTTT. It specifies CASSTQGHTEAFF. The genes are TRBV19 and TRBJ1-1, with D tentatively TRBD1 (6 bases). The V end lost 4 bases, the J end lost 3 bases, and 9 bases lay between the germline ends. Germline V gene lookup returns CDR1 LNHDA and CDR2 SQIVND (reference sequence). This CDR3 spans 13 amino acids. Supplemented by reference TRBV19 and TRBJ1-1, the full variable domain reads DGGITQSPKYLFRKEGQNVTLSCEQNLNHDAMYWYRQDPGQGLRLIYYSQIVNDFQKGDIAEGYSVSREKKESFPLTVTSAQKNPTAFYLCASSTQGHTEAFFGQGTRLTVV.

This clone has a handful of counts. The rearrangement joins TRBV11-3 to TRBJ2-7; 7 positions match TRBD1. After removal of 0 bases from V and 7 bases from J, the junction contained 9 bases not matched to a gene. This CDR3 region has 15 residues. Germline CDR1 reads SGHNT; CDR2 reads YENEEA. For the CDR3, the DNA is TGTGCCAGCAGCTTAGAACCCGGACAGGTCAGTGAGCAGTACTTC. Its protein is CASSLEPGQVSEQYF.

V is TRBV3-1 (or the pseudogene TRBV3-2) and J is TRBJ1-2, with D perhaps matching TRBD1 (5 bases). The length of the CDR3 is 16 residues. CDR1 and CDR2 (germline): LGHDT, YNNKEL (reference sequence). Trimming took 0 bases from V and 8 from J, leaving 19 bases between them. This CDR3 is CASSQDLEGPLRGYTF. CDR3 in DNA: TGTGCCAGCAGCCAAGATTTGGAGGGACCCCTTAGGGGCTACACCTTC.

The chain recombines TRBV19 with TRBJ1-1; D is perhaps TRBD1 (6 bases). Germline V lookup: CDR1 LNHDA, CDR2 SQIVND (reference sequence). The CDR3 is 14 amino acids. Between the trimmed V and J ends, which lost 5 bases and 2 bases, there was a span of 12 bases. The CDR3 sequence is CASSWKDSNTEAFF. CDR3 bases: TGTGCCAGTAGTTGGAAGGACAGCAACACTGAAGCTTTCTTT.

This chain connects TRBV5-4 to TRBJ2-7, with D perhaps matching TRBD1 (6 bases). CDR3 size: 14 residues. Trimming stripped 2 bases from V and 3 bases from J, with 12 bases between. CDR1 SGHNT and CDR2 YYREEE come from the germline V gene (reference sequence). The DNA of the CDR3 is TGTGCCAGCAGCTTAAAAAAAGGGGGCTACGAGCAGTACTTC. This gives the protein CASSLKKGGYEQYF.

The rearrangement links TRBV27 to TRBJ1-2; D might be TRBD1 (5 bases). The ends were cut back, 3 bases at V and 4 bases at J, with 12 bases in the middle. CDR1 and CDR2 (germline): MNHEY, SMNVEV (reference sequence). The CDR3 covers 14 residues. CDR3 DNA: TGTGCCAGCAGTTTTTCCGCAGGGCCCTATGGCTACACCTTC. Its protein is CASSFSAGPYGYTF.

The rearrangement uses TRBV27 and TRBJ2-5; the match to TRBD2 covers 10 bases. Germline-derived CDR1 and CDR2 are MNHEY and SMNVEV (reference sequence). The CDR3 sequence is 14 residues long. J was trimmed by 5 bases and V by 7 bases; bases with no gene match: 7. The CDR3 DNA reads TGTGCCAGCACCAGCGGGAGGGCACGGGAGACCCAGTACTTC. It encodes CASTSGRARETQYF.

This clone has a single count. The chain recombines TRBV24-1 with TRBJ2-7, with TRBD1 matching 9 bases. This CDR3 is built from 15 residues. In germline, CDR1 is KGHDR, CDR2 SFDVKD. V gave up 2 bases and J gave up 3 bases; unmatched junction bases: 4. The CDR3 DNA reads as TGTGCCACCAGTGATTCCGGGACAGGGCTCTACGAGCAGTACTTC. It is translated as CATSDSGTGLYEQYF.

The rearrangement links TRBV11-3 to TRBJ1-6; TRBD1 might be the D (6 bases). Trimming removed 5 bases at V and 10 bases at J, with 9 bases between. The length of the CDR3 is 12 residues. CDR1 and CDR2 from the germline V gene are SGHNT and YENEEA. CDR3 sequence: CASSLGQSPLHF. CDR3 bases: TGTGCCAGCAGCCTCGGACAGTCACCCCTCCACTTT. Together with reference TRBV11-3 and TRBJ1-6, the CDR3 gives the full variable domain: EAGVVQSPRYKIIEKKQPVAFWCNPISGHNTLYWYLQNLGQGPELLIRYENEEAVDDSQLPKDRFSAERLKGVDSTLKIQPAELGDSAVYLCASSLGQSPLHFGNGTRLTVT.

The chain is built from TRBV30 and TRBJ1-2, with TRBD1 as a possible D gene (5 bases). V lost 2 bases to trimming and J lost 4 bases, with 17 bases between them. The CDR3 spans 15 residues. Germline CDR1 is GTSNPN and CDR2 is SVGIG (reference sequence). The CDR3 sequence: CAWSLGTTRPYGYTF. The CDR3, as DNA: TGTGCCTGGAGTCTAGGGACGACTAGACCCTATGGCTACACCTTC. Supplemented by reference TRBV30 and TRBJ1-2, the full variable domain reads SQTIHQWPATLVQPVGSPLSLECTVEGTSNPNLYWYRQAAGRGLQLLFYSVGIGQISSEVPQNLSASRPQDRQFILSSKKLLLSDSGFYLCAWSLGTTRPYGYTFGSGTRLTVV.

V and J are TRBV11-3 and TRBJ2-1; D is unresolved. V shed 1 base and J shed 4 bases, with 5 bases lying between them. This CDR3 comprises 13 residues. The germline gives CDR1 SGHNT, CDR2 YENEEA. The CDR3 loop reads CASSLVQYNEQFF. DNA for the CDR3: TGTGCCAGCAGCTTAGTGCAGTACAATGAGCAGTTCTTC.

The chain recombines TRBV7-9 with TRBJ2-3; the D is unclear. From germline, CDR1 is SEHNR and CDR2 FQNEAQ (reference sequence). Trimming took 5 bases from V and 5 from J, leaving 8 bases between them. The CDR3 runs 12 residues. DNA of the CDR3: TGTGCCAGCAGCCCCCCCCGAGATACGCAGTATTTT. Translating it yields CASSPPRDTQYF.

The CDR3 region is CASSQDSSFNPREQYF. CDR3 coding DNA: TGCGCCAGCAGCCAAGATTCGAGTTTTAACCCCCGAGAGCAGTACTTC. V gene TRBV4-1 combines with J gene TRBJ2-7; D is unresolved. CDR1 is MGHRA and CDR2 is YSYEKL in the germline V gene. The V end lost 0 bases, the J end lost 7 bases, and 19 bases lay between the germline ends. This CDR3 contains 16 residues.

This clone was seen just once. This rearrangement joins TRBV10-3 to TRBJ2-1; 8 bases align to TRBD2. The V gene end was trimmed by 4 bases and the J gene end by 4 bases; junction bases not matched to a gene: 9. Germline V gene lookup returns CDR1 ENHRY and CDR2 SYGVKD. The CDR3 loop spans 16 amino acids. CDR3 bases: TGTGCCATCAGTGGCGGGGAGCGGGAGAATTACAATGAGCAGTTCTTC. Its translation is CAISGGERENYNEQFF.

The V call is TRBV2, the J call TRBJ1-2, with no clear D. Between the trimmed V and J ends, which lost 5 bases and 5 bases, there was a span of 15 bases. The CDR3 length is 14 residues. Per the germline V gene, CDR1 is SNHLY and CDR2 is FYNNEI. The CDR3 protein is CASSREGQLYGYTF. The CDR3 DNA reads TGTGCCAGCAGTAGAGAGGGCCAGCTGTATGGCTACACCTTC.

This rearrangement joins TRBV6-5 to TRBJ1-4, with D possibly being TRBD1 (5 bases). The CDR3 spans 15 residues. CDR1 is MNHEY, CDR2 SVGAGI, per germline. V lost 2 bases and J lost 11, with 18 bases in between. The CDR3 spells CASSYTTGFTQKLFF. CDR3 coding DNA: TGTGCCAGCAGTTACACAACAGGTTTCACCCAGAAACTGTTTTTT.

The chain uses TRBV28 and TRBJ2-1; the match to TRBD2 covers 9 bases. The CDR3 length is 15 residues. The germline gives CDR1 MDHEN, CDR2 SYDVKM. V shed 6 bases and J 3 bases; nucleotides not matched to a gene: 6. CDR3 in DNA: TGTGCCAGCAGATTAGCGGGAGTTATCTACAATGAGCAGTTCTTC. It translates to CASRLAGVIYNEQFF. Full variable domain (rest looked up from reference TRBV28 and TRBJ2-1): DVKVTQSSRYLVKRTGEKVFLECVQDMDHENMFWYRQDPGLGLRLIYFSYDVKMKEKGDIPEGYSVSREKKERFSLILESASTNQTSMYLCASRLAGVIYNEQFFGPGTRLTVL.

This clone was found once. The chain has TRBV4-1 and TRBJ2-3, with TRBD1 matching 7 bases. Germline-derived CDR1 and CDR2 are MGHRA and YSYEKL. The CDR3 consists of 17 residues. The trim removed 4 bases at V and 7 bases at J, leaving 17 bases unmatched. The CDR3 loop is CASSLPLTGRSGNTQYF. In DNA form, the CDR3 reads TGCGCCAGCAGCCTACCGCTGACAGGGAGATCGGGGAATACGCAGTATTTT.

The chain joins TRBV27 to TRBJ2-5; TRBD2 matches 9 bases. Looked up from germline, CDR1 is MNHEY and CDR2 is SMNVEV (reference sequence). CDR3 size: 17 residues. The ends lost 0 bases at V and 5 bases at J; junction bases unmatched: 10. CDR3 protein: CASSLSSSGGKYETQYF. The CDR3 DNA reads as TGTGCCAGCAGTTTATCTTCCAGCGGGGGGAAGTACGAGACCCAGTACTTC.

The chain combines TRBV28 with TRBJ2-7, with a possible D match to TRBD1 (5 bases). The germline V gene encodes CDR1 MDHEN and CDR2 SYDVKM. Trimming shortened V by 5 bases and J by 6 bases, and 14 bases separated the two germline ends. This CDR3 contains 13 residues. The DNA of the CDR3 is TGTGCCAGCAGTCCCGACAGTTTAAGCGAGCAGTACTTC. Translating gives CASSPDSLSEQYF.

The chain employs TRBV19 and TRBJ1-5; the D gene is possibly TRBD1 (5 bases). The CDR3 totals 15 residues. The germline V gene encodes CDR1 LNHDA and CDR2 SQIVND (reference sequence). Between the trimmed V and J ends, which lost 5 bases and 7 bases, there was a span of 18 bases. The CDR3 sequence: CASSHPGRAGQPQHF. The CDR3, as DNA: TGTGCCAGTAGTCACCCCGGCAGGGCGGGGCAGCCCCAGCATTTT.

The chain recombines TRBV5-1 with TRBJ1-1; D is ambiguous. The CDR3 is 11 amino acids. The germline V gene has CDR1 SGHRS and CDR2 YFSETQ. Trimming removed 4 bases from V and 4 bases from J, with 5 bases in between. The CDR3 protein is CASSIGTEAFF. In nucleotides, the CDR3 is TGCGCCAGCAGCATCGGCACTGAAGCTTTCTTT.

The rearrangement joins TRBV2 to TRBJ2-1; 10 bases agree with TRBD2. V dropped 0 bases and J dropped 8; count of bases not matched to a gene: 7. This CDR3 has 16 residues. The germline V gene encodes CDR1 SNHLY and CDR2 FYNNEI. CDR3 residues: CASSEAWGLANYEQFF. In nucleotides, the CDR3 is TGTGCCAGCAGTGAAGCTTGGGGACTAGCGAATTATGAGCAGTTCTTC.

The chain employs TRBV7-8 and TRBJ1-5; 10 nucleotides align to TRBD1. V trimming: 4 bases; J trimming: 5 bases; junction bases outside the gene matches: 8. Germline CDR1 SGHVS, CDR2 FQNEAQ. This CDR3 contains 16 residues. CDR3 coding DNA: TGTGCCAGCAGCTCCACGACAGGGGGCTGGGATCAGCCCCAGCATTTT. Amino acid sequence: CASSSTTGGWDQPQHF.